This TCR beta chain is drawn from a study of vaccination effects on CD4 cells after COVID-19. Study-wide context: Early and late time points after vaccination were used to sample a few convalescent patients. Study conclusions and caveats: Marked clonal contraction of both clone types appeared late after vaccination.

Researchers isolated CD4+ T cells once 9 to 11 days of culture had elapsed. This person's SARS-CoV-2 infection, confirmed by PCR, occurred between March and December 2020. Vaccination of participants consisted of two doses of either the BNT162b2 or mRNA-1273 vaccine. Concerning this clone: The target antigen is unknown. At one boundary the junction diverges from the germline segment, which might be a read error.

Sequenced by immunoSEQ multiplex PCR; TCRdb stores in-frame clones only, minus some. The repertoire holds 35,000 to 55,000 clones, with around 80% as singletons. This CDR3 spans 13 amino acids. Germline assignment: CDR1 SGHTA and CDR2 FQGNSA. The source was CD4+ T cells from PBMCs cultured without peptide, collected after COVID-19 vaccination. This chain links TRBV7-2 with TRBJ2-1, with TRBD2 identical over 10 bases. This clonotype was obtained from a human donor who had a prior SARS-CoV-2 infection. The CDR3 sequence is CASSALSGGAMVF. The CDR3 DNA is TGTGCCAGCAGCGCCTTGAGCGGGGGGGCCATGGTCTTC.